One and the same sample provided the 11 T cell receptor beta chains below, sequenced in a study of blood T cell repertoires in COVID-19. Only in-frame clones appear in the TCRdb table, and some are missing; sequencing was by immunoSEQ multiplex PCR. The sample comprises about 180,000 clones, 83% of which are singletons, and 1.5% to 1.9% rests with the top ten. Sequenced material: peripheral blood. These receptors originate from a human donor in a cohort sampled during active COVID-19.

This clone has a single count. The CDR3: CASSVGSGVDYEQYF. DNA of the CDR3: TGTGCCAGCAGCGTAGGTTCCGGAGTCGACTACGAGCAGTACTTC. The rearrangement links TRBV9 to TRBJ2-7; no reliable D call. Trimming removed 0 bases at V and 3 bases at J, with 13 bases between. The CDR3 extends over 15 amino acids. From germline, CDR1 is SGDLS and CDR2 YYNGEE.

J is TRBJ1-5 and V is TRBV6-4; no clear D. CDR3 length: 11 residues. V was trimmed by 5 bases and J by 5 bases, leaving 4 bases between them. Germline V CDR1 and CDR2: MRHNA, SNTAGT. The CDR3 is CASSRYQPQHF. The CDR3 DNA follows: TGTGCCAGCAGTCGTTATCAGCCCCAGCATTTT.

The chain is built from TRBV11-2 and TRBJ1-2; a weak D match, TRBD1 (5 bases). This CDR3 comprises 15 residues. CDR1 and CDR2 (germline): SGHAT, FQNNGV. Deletions cut 2 bases from V and 1 base from J, with 11 bases between. CDR3: CASSLQGFGNYGYTF. In DNA form, the CDR3 reads TGTGCCAGCAGCTTACAGGGTTTTGGTAACTATGGCTACACCTTC.

The rearrangement uses TRBV2 and TRBJ2-3, with TRBD2 matching over 14 bases. The V gene's germline CDR1 is SNHLY and CDR2 FYNNEI. CDR3 size: 17 residues. J gave up 3 bases and V 6 bases, and 8 bases lay outside the gene matches. The CDR3: CASREPGLAGVTDTQYF. CDR3 DNA sequence: TGTGCCAGCAGGGAGCCGGGACTAGCGGGAGTTACAGATACGCAGTATTTT.

The rearrangement uses TRBV5-4 and TRBJ2-2; D remains ambiguous. With 9 bases removed from V and 3 bases from J, the gap between germline ends came to 9 bases. From germline, CDR1 is SGHNT and CDR2 YYREEE (reference sequence). CDR3 size: 12 residues. The CDR3 sequence is CATIGYTGELFF. The CDR3 DNA sequence: TGTGCCACCATCGGGTACACCGGGGAGCTGTTTTTT.

The rearrangement uses TRBV11-3 and TRBJ2-3; 13 bases line up with TRBD2. CDR3 length equals 16 residues. The germline V gene has CDR1 SGHNT and CDR2 YENEEA. V gave up 1 base and J gave up 6 bases; unmatched junction bases: 4. The CDR3 region is CASSLGTSGSTDTQYF. In nucleotides, the CDR3 is TGTGCCAGCAGCTTAGGGACTAGCGGGAGTACTGATACGCAGTATTTT.

This clone was seen a handful of times. The J gene is TRBJ1-2, the V gene TRBV6-2 or TRBV6-3, with TRBD1 as a possible D gene (5 bases). CDR1 MNHEY and CDR2 SVGEGT come from the germline V gene. The V end was cut by 5 bases, the J end by 6 bases, with 19 bases between. The CDR3 consists of 15 residues. The CDR3 coding sequence is TGTGCCAGCAGTACCCCCGCCAGATGGGGCCATGGCTACACCTTC. Protein: CASSTPARWGHGYTF.

The chain uses TRBV6-5 and TRBJ1-1; 7 bases match TRBD1. There are 14 residues in the CDR3. CDR1 is MNHEY and CDR2 is SVGAGI in the germline V gene. V gave up 5 bases and J gave up 5 bases; unmatched junction bases: 8. CDR3 nucleotides: TGTGCCAGCAGTCAGTACAGGGGACGGACTGAAGCTTTCTTT. Translating it yields CASSQYRGRTEAFF.

This clone was seen more than once but under ten times. The chain is built from TRBV7-2 and TRBJ2-2; D uncertain. Trimming shortened V by 7 bases and J by 3 bases, and 12 bases separated the two germline ends. CDR1 is SGHTA, CDR2 FQGNSA, per germline. The CDR3 is made up of 14 amino acids. In nucleotides, the CDR3 is TGTGCCAGCACCCTGGGCAGATACACCGGGGAGCTGTTTTTT. Its protein is CASTLGRYTGELFF.

The V gene is TRBV3-1 (or the pseudogene TRBV3-2), the J gene TRBJ1-1; TRBD1 aligns across 7 bases. Germline CDR1 LGHDT, CDR2 YNNKEL (reference sequence). V trimming: 1 base; J trimming: 0 bases; junction bases outside the gene matches: 2. CDR3 length: 15 amino acids. CDR3 sequence (DNA): TGTGCCAGCAGCCAAGGGACAGGACTGAACACTGAAGCTTTCTTT. Translated, it gives CASSQGTGLNTEAFF.

The J gene is TRBJ1-4, the V gene TRBV28; possible D gene TRBD1, 6 bases. Germline loops: CDR1 MDHEN, CDR2 SYDVKM. V shed 6 bases and J shed 4 bases, with 15 bases lying between them. This CDR3 contains 15 residues. CDR3 in DNA: TGTGCCAGCAGCCCCACAGGGCCCGTTAATGAAAAACTGTTTTTT. Translation gives CASSPTGPVNEKLFF. The full variable domain, completed using reference TRBV28 and TRBJ1-4, is DVKVTQSSRYLVKRTGEKVFLECVQDMDHENMFWYRQDPGLGLRLIYFSYDVKMKEKGDIPEGYSVSREKKERFSLILESASTNQTSMYLCASSPTGPVNEKLFFGSGTQLSVL.